This T cell receptor (beta chain) appears in the sequencing data of a study of T-cell reconstitution after alpha-beta-depleted transplantation in children. This clonotype has ten or more counts. Trimming cost V 3 bases and J 0 bases, with 11 bases left between them. Germline assignment: CDR1 SQVTM and CDR2 ANQGSEA. This CDR3 has 14 residues. Construction of the TCRbeta library involved unique molecular identifiers. TCRdb passed the PCR reads through MiXCR, listing each CDR3 protein once. The sample holds 170,000 or so distinct CDR3 sequences, about 6.4% seen once. The sequence came from a human donor who donated a stem cell graft to a child with Wiskott-Aldrich syndrome. The gene calls are TRBV29-1 and TRBJ1-2; D perhaps matches TRBD1 (6 bases). Sequencing was performed on PBMCs from the stem cell graft donor, taken from the stem cell graft. CDR3 nucleotides: TGCAGCGTTGACAGGGGCCCACCTAACTATGGCTACACCTTC. This gives the protein CSVDRGPPNYGYTF.